This record looks at one TCR beta chain sequence and its context. This record belongs to a study of shared clonotypes between healthy human individuals. J gave up 5 bases and V 8 bases, and 11 bases lay outside the gene matches. The CDR3 covers 16 residues. CDR1 and CDR2 from the germline V gene are SEHNR and FQNEAQ (reference sequence). Produced via immunoSEQ multiplex PCR; TCRdb's table is partial and in-frame only. This table has some 450,000 clones, more than 70% appearing once. Specimen: PBMCs. The clonotype originates from a woman aged 40-49 years in good health. Some clones in this sample may be carry-over from other donors' samples. The chain employs TRBV7-9 and TRBJ2-3; 12 bases line up with TRBD2. CDR3 amino acids: CASERLAGGPRDTQYF. The CDR3 DNA sequence: TGTGCCAGCGAGAGGCTAGCGGGAGGGCCCAGAGATACGCAGTATTTT. Combining the CDR3 with reference TRBV7-9 and TRBJ2-3 gives the whole variable domain DTGVSQNPRHKITKRGQNVTFRCDPISEHNRLYWYRQTLGQGPEFLTYFQNEAQLEKSRLLSDRFSAERPKGSFSTLEIQRTEQGDSAMYLCASERLAGGPRDTQYFGPGTRLTVL.